This T cell receptor beta chain was recovered during a study of neurological immune-mediated disorders. The study, taken as a whole, reports: When the repertoires were grouped phylogenetically, those of 18 of the 34 multiple sclerosis patients came together in a single cluster of related CDR3 sequences, which points to a possible repertoire-level signature. Sharing of CDR3 amino acid sequences among expanded clones across subjects was absent, suggesting private repertoires in all groups.

Unsorted libraries used 2 million PBMCs kept at -80 degrees C. The team produced cDNA through 5'RACE using 10-nucleotide random UMIs. TCRdb fed the 5' RACE reads into MiXCR, producing one record per CDR3 protein. This table holds tens of thousands of distinct CDR3 sequences, roughly 3.6% found once. This clonotype was seen many times. Its antigen remains unknown. V was trimmed by 5 bases and J by 2 bases, leaving 14 bases between them. The CDR3 has 15 residues. The germline CDR1 and CDR2 sequences are MGHRA and YSYEKL. The TCR originated in a young man with multiple sclerosis. The chain couples TRBV4-1 to TRBJ2-3, with D maybe TRBD1 (6 bases). The sample consisted of PBMCs. The CDR3 nucleotides read TGCGCCAGCAGCTTACAGGGTACCTCCACAGATACGCAGTATTTT. Protein product: CASSLQGTSTDTQYF.